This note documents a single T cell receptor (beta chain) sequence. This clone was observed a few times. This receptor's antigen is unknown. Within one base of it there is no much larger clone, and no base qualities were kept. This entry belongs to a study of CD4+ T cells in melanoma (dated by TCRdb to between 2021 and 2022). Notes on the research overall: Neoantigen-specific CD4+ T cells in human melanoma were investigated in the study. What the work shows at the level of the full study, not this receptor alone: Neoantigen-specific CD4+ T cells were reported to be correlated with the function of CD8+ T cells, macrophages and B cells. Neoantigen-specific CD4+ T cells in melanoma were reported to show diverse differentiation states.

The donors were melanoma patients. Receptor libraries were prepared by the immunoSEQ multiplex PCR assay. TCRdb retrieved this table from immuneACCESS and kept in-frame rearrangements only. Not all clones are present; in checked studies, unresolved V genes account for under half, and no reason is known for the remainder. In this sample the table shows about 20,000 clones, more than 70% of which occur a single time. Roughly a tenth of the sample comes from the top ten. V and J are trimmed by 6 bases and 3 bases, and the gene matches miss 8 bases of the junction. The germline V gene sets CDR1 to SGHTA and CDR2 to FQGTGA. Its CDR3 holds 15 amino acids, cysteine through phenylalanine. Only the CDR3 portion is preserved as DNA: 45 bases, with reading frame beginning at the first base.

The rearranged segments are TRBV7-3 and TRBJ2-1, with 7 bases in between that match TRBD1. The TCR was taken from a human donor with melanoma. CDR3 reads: CASRLTGTDYNEQFF. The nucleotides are TGTGCCAGCAGACTAACCGGGACAGACTACAATGAGCAGTTCTTC.